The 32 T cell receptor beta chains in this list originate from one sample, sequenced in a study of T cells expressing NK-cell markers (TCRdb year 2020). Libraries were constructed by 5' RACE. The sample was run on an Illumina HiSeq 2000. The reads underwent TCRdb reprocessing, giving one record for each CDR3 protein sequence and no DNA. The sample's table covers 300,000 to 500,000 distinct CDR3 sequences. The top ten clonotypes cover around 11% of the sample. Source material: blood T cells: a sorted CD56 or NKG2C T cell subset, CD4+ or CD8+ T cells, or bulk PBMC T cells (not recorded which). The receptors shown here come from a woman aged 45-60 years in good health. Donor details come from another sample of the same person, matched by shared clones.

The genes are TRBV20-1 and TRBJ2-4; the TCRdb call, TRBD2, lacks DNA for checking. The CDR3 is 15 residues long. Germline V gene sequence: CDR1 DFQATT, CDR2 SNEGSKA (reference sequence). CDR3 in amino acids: CSASPLAGVGNIQYF.

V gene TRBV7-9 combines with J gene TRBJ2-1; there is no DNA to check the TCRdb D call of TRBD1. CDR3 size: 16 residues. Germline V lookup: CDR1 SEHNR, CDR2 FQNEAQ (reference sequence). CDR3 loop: CASSPRDPGAYNEQFF.

CDR3 residues: CASSEGSQIRGNEQFF. The V gene is TRBV10-1, the J gene TRBJ2-1; TCRdb's assignment of TRBD1 cannot be checked, as there is no DNA. The CDR3 runs to 16 residues. CDR1 is WNHNN, CDR2 SYGVQD, per germline (reference sequence).

CDR3 sequence: CASSAGGTQYF. The chain carries TRBV11-2 and TRBJ2-3. Looked up from germline, CDR1 is SGHAT and CDR2 is FQNNGV. This CDR3 is built from 11 residues.

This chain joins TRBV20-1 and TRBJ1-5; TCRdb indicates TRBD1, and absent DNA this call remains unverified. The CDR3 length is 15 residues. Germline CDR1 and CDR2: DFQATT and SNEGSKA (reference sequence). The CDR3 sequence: CSASGGAGGNQPQHF.

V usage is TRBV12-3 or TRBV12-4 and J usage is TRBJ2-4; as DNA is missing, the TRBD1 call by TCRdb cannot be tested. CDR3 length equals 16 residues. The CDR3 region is CASSPWTELAKNIQYF.

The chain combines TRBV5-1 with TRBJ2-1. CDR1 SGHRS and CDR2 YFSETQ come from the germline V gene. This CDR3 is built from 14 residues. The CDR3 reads CASSLEDLYNEQFF.

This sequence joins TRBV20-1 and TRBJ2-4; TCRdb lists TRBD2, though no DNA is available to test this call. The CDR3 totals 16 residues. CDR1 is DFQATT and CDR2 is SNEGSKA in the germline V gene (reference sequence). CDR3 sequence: CSAGTSSGPEPNIQYF.

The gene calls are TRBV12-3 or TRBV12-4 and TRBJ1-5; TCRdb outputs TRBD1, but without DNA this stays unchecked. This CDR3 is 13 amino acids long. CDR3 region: CASSPGGGQPQHF.

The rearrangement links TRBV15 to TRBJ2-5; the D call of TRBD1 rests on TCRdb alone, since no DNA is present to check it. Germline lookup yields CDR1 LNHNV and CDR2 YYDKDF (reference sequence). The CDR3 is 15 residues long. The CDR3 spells CATSRVKARGETQYF.

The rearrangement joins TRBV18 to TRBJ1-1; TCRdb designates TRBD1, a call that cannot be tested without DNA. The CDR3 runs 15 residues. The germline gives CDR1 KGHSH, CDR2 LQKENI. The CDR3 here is CASSPGQARDTEAFF.

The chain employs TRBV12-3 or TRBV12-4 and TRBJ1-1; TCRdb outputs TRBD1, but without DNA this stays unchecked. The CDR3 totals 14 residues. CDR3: CASKPGVGYTEAFF.

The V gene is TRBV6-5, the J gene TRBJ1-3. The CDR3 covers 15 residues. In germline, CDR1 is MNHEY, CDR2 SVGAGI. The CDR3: CASSYSGVSGNTIYF.

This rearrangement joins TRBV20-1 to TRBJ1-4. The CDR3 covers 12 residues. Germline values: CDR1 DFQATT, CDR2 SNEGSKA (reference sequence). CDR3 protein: CSARNTVFELFF.

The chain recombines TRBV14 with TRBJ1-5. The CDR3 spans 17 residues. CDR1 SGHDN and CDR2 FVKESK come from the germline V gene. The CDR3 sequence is CASSQGRSRLQNQPQHF.

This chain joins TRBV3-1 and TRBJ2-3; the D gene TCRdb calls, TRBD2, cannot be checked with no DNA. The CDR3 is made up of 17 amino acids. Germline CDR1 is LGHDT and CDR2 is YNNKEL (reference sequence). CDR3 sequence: CASSQMGLAGSTDTQYF.

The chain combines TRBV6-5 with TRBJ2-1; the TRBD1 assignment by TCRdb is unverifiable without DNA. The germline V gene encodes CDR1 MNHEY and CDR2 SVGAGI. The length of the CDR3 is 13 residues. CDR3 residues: CASRQPGGNEQFF.

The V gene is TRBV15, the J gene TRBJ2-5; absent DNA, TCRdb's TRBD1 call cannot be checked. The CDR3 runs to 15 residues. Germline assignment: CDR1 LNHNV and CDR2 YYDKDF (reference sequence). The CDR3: CATSSRTGGAETQYF. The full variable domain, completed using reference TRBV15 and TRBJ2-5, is DAMVIQNPRYQVTQFGKPVTLSCSQTLNHNVMYWYQQKSSQAPKLLFHYYDKDFNNEADTPDNFQSRRPNTSFCFLDIRSPGLGDTAMYLCATSSRTGGAETQYFGPGTRLLVL.

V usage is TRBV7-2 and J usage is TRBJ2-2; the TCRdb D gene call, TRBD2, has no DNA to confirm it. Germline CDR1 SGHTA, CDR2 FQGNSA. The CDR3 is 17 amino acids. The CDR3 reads CASSPLSGKIWAGELFF.

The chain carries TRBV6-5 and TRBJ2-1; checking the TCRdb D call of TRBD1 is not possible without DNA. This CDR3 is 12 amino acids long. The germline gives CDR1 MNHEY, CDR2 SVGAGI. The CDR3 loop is CASTPGNNEQFF.

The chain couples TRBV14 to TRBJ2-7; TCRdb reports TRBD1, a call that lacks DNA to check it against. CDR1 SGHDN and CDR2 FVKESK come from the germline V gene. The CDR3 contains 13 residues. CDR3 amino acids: CASSQVRGPEQYF.

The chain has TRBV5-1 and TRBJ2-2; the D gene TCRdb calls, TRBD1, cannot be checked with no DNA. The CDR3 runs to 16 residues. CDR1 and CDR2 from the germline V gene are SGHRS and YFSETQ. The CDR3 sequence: CASRHRTGANTGELFF.

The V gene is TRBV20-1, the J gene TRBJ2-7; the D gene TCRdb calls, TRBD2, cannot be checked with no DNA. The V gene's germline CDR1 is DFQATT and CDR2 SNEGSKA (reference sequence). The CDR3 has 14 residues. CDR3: CSAKLPGTSYGQYF.

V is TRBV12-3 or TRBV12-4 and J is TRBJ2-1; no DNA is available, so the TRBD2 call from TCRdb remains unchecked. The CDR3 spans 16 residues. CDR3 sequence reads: CASTGEGGRVVNEQFF.

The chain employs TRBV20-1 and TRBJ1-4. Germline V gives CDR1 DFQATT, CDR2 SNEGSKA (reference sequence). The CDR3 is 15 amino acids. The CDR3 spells CSASRRDSTNEKLFF.

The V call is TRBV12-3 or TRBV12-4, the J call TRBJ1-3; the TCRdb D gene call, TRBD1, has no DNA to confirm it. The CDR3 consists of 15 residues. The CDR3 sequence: CASSEGQGSGNTIYF.

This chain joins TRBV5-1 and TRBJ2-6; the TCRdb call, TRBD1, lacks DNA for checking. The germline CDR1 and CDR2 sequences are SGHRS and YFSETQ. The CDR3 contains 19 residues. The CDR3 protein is CASSPSGSSIVSGANVLTF.

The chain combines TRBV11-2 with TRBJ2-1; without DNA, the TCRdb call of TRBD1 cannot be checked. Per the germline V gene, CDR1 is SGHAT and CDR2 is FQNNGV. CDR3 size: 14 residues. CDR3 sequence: CASSLRGPYNEQFF.

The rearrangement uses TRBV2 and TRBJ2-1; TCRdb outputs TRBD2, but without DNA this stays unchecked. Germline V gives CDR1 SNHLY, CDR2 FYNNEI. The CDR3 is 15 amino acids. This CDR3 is CASSERSSTNNEQFF. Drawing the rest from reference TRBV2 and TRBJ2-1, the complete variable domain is EPEVTQTPSHQVTQMGQEVILRCVPISNHLYFYWYRQILGQKVEFLVSFYNNEISEKSEIFDDQFSVERPDGSNFTLKIRSTKLEDSAMYFCASSERSSTNNEQFFGPGTRLTVL.

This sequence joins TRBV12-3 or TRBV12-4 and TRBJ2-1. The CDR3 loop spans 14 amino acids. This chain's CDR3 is CASSLRRTGNEQFF.

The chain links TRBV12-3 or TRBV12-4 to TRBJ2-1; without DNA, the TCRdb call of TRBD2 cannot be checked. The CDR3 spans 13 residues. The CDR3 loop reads CASLLAGVYEQFF.

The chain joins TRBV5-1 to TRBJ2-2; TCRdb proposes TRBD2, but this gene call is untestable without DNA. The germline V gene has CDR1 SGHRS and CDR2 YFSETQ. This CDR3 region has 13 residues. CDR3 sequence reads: CASSDGPGGELFF. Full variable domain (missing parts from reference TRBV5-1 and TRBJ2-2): KAGVTQTPRYLIKTRGQQVTLSCSPISGHRSVSWYQQTPGQGLQFLFEYFSETQRNKGNFPGRFSGRQFSNSRSEMNVSTLELGDSALYLCASSDGPGGELFFGEGSRLTVL.